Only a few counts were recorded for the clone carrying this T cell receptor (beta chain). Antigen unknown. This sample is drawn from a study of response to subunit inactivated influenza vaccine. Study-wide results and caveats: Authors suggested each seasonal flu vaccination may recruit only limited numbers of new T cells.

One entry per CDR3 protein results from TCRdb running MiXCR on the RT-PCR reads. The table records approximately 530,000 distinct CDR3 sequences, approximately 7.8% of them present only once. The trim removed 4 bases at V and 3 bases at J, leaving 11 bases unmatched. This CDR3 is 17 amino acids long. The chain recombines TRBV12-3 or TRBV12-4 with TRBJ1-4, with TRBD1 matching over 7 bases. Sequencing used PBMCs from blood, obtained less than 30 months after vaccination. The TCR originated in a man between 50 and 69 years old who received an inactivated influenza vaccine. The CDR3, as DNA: TGTGCCAGCAGTTCCCGGACAGAGGGGGCAGCTAATGAAAAACTGTTTTTT. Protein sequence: CASSSRTEGAANEKLFF.